This passage covers 12 T cell receptor beta chains from one sample sequenced in a study of response to subunit inactivated influenza vaccine. Via MiXCR, TCRdb re-called the RT-PCR reads, giving one row per CDR3 protein. This table holds 150,000 to 200,000 distinct CDR3 sequences, about 11% found once. The source material was non-naive T cells sorted from PBMCs, sampled more than 35 days after vaccination. Receptor source: a man aged 45-60 years who received an inactivated influenza vaccine.

This clonotype was recorded a few times. CDR3 region: CASSPTGSGGTEAFF. The CDR3 DNA reads TGTGCCAGCAGCCCTACGGGGTCGGGGGGCACTGAAGCTTTCTTT. This sequence joins TRBV7-9 and TRBJ1-1; tentatively, D is TRBD1 (5 bases). The V and J ends lost 5 bases and 4 bases respectively, with 17 bases between them. Germline V gene data show CDR1 as SEHNR and CDR2 as FQNEAQ (reference sequence). This CDR3 region has 15 residues.

This clonotype was seen repeatedly, ten times or more. The chain has TRBV20-1 and TRBJ2-7, with 8 bases that match TRBD2. Losses at the gene ends were 0 bases for V and 4 bases for J; bases not matched to a gene: 20. In germline, CDR1 is DFQATT, CDR2 SNEGSKA (reference sequence). The CDR3 has 19 amino acids. Here the CDR3 reads CSARDLFGSERELGYEQYF. The CDR3, as DNA: TGCAGTGCTAGAGATCTCTTTGGGTCGGAGCGGGAGTTAGGTTACGAGCAGTACTTC.

This clonotype was seen a few times. The CDR3 sequence is CASSLETSTDTQYF. CDR3 sequence (DNA): TGCGCCAGCAGCTTGGAAACTAGCACAGATACGCAGTATTTT. The J gene is TRBJ2-3, the V gene TRBV5-1; D is ambiguous. The germline CDR1 and CDR2 sequences are SGHRS and YFSETQ. V lost 0 bases and J lost 0, with 5 bases in between. CDR3 length: 14 amino acids.

A few counts support this clonotype. This chain connects TRBV2 to TRBJ1-2, with D unresolved. V was clipped by 4 bases and J by 8 bases, with 5 bases between them. Germline assignment: CDR1 SNHLY and CDR2 FYNNEI. This CDR3 is built from 10 residues. CDR3 sequence: CASSVRGYTF. The CDR3 coding sequence is TGTGCCAGCAGTGTCAGGGGCTACACCTTC.

This clonotype was counted between two and nine times. The rearrangement uses TRBV6-2 or TRBV6-3 and TRBJ2-1, with TRBD1 identical over 10 bases. Germline V lookup: CDR1 MNHEY, CDR2 SVGEGT. This CDR3 region has 16 residues. V dropped 2 bases and J dropped 7; count of bases not matched to a gene: 8. The CDR3 nucleotides are TGTGCCAGCAGTTACCCGGACAGGGGGGTTTATAATGAGCAGTTCTTC. This encodes CASSYPDRGVYNEQFF.

This clonotype showed up just a few times. This sequence joins TRBV28 and TRBJ1-4; TRBD1 matches 8 bases. J gave up 1 base and V 5 bases, and 6 bases lay outside the gene matches. This CDR3 has 16 amino acids. Germline assignment: CDR1 MDHEN and CDR2 SYDVKM. The DNA for the CDR3 is TGTGCCAGCAGTCCAGGACAGGGTGGAACTAATGAAAAACTGTTTTTT. This encodes CASSPGQGGTNEKLFF. Together with reference TRBV28 and TRBJ1-4, the CDR3 gives the full variable domain: DVKVTQSSRYLVKRTGEKVFLECVQDMDHENMFWYRQDPGLGLRLIYFSYDVKMKEKGDIPEGYSVSREKKERFSLILESASTNQTSMYLCASSPGQGGTNEKLFFGSGTQLSVL.

The rearrangement links TRBV20-1 to TRBJ1-2, with D uncertain. Trimming took off 1 base at V and 4 bases at J, with 16 bases between the two ends. The CDR3 is made up of 15 amino acids. From germline, CDR1 is DFQATT and CDR2 SNEGSKA (reference sequence). The CDR3 loop reads CSARVAVPGGYGYTF. Written as DNA, the CDR3 is TGCAGTGCTAGAGTTGCCGTCCCCGGCGGCTATGGCTACACCTTC.

This clonotype showed up many times. The CDR3 DNA reads TGTGCCAGCAAGGACCAGCCAAATCAGCCCCAGCATTTT. Protein: CASKDQPNQPQHF. V and J are TRBV12-3 or TRBV12-4 and TRBJ1-5; D unclear. V lost 7 bases and J 4 bases, leaving 11 bases between the germline ends. The CDR3 consists of 13 residues.

The V and J genes are TRBV20-1 and TRBJ1-5, with D unclear. V was pared by 6 bases and J by 1 base, with 10 bases between. This CDR3 spans 13 amino acids. Germline assignment: CDR1 DFQATT and CDR2 SNEGSKA (reference sequence). In DNA form, the CDR3 reads TGCAGTGCCACCGCCACCAGCAATCAGCCCCAGCATTTT. This sequence encodes CSATATSNQPQHF.

This clonotype was seen repeatedly, ten times or more. This rearrangement joins TRBV12-3 or TRBV12-4 to TRBJ2-2; 7 nucleotides line up with TRBD1. V gave up 3 bases and J gave up 3 bases; unmatched junction bases: 4. The CDR3 loop spans 15 amino acids. The CDR3 region has the DNA TGTGCCAGCAGTTTCGCAACAGGGGACACCGGGGAGCTGTTTTTT. Translating it yields CASSFATGDTGELFF.

This chain uses TRBV6-1 with TRBJ2-5, with 7 bases fitting TRBD2. Trimming cost V 8 bases and J 2 bases; bases outside gene matches: 11. CDR1 is MNHNS and CDR2 is SASEGT in the germline V gene. The CDR3 extends over 15 amino acids. The CDR3 DNA is TGTGCCAGCCGACCCCCGTCTAGCGGACAAGAGACCCAGTACTTC. Amino acids: CASRPPSSGQETQYF.

The chain carries TRBV20-1 and TRBJ2-1; 8 nucleotides line up with TRBD2. Per the germline V gene, CDR1 is DFQATT and CDR2 is SNEGSKA (reference sequence). The CDR3 runs to 14 residues. Germline trimming cut 1 base from V and 3 bases from J; bases unmatched to any gene: 2. The CDR3 nucleotides are TGCAGTGCTAGAGGTAGCGGGAACTACAATGAGCAGTTCTTC. Translating it yields CSARGSGNYNEQFF.